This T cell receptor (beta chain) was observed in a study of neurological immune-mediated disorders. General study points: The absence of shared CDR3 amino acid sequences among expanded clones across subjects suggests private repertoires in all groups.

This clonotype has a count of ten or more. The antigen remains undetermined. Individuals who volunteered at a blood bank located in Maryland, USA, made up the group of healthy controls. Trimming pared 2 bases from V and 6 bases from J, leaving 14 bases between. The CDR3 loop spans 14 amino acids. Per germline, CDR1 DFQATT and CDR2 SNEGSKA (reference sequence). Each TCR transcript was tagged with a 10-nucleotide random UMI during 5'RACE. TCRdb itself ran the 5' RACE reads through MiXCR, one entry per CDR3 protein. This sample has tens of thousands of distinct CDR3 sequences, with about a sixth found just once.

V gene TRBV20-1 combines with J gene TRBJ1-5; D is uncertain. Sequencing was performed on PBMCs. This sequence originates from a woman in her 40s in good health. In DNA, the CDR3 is TGCAGTGCTAGATCCCACGGCACGGGTCAGCCCCAGCATTTT. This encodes CSARSHGTGQPQHF.